This T cell receptor beta chain was profiled in a study of blood T cell repertoires in COVID-19. In the study's own analysis: By means of reference gene primer amplification, nucleated cell counts were estimated. Data came from immunoSEQ multiplex PCR; TCRdb stores just in-frame clones and leaves some out. The V and J calls and the clone size are those of that table, but D and trimming were determined from the DNA. The sample lists approximately 240,000 clones, roughly 84% seen once, with over 1.2% in the top ten. In this sample, this clone turned up many times. Trimming cost V 1 base and J 6 bases, with 21 bases left between them. The CDR3 runs to 17 residues. Germline CDR1 reads LGHDT; CDR2 reads YNNKEL (reference sequence).

The chain combines TRBV3-1 (or the pseudogene TRBV3-2) with TRBJ1-2, with D perhaps matching TRBD1 (6 bases). This receptor was obtained from a middle-aged woman who had recovered from COVID-19. Sequenced material: peripheral blood. This CDR3 is CASSQGGYRVDVDGYTF. CDR3 DNA sequence: TGTGCCAGCAGCCAAGGGGGATACAGGGTTGATGTGGATGGCTACACCTTC.